The next 24 T cell receptor beta chains were all read from a single sample in a study of blood T cell repertoires in COVID-19. Using immunoSEQ multiplex PCR, the repertoire was profiled, and TCRdb retains in-frame clones only, with some absent. This table holds approximately 220,000 clones, about 88% found once. The sequenced material came from peripheral blood. The receptor source for this set is a man in his fifties who had recovered from COVID-19.

V and J are TRBV28 and TRBJ2-3; TRBD2 is a possible D gene (5 bases). In germline, CDR1 is MDHEN, CDR2 SYDVKM. This CDR3 is built from 16 residues. Trimming left V 5 bases short and J 2 bases short, with 17 bases between. CDR3 amino acids: CASSTPLDSSTDTQYF. In DNA form, the CDR3 reads TGTGCCAGCAGTACCCCACTAGATTCTTCCACAGATACGCAGTATTTT.

The CDR3 DNA follows: TGCGCCAGCAGCTTCCGGGACAGACGCGTCGACACCGGGGAGCTGTTTTTT. This translates into CASSFRDRRVDTGELFF. This rearrangement joins TRBV5-1 to TRBJ2-2; 7 bases map to TRBD1. CDR3 length: 17 residues. J lost 3 bases, V lost 2 bases, and 10 bases had no gene match. Germline V gene data show CDR1 as SGHRS and CDR2 as YFSETQ.

This chain links TRBV9 with TRBJ2-5; TRBD2 is a possible D gene (6 bases). The germline V gene encodes CDR1 SGDLS and CDR2 YYNGEE. Trimming took off 6 bases at V and 7 bases at J, with 19 bases between the two ends. CDR3 length: 14 amino acids. The DNA of the CDR3 is TGTGCCAGCACCCGGACTATCGCCCCGGGGACCCAGTACTTC. It yields the protein CASTRTIAPGTQYF.

This chain uses TRBV5-1 with TRBJ2-7, with 10 bases aligning to TRBD1. This CDR3 has 14 amino acids. The trim removed 4 bases at V and 1 base at J, leaving 2 bases unmatched. Germline assignment: CDR1 SGHRS and CDR2 YFSETQ. For the CDR3, the DNA is TGCGCCAGCAGCCGGGACAGGGGATCCTACGAGCAGTACTTC. Encoded protein: CASSRDRGSYEQYF.

This clone was found a few times. This chain joins TRBV5-4 and TRBJ2-7, with 10 bases matching TRBD1. CDR3 length equals 15 residues. Looked up from germline, CDR1 is SGHNT and CDR2 is YYREEE (reference sequence). The junction had 5 bases not matched to a gene; V was cut back by 0 bases and J by 5 bases. CDR3 sequence reads: CASSLGGTGADEQYF. The CDR3 DNA reads TGTGCCAGCAGCTTGGGTGGGACAGGGGCAGACGAGCAGTACTTC.

The chain carries TRBV5-1 and TRBJ1-5; D possibly corresponds to TRBD1 (6 bases). The CDR3 is 15 amino acids. V dropped 5 bases and J dropped 5 bases, with 17 bases sitting between them. Per germline, CDR1 SGHRS and CDR2 YFSETQ. CDR3 sequence (DNA): TGCGCCAGCAGTCCGGGGCCAGGGGAGTATCAGCCCCAGCATTTT. Translated, it gives CASSPGPGEYQPQHF.

V usage is TRBV6-5 and J usage is TRBJ2-7; the match to TRBD2 covers 9 bases. The CDR3 is 16 amino acids. CDR1 MNHEY and CDR2 SVGAGI come from the germline V gene. The V segment lost 0 bases and the J segment 7 bases; nucleotides outside the gene matches: 10. CDR3 region: CASSYSRREGLGEQYF. CDR3 DNA sequence: TGTGCCAGCAGTTACTCTCGGCGGGAGGGCCTTGGGGAGCAGTACTTC.

The CDR3 nucleotides are TGTGCCAGCAGTCCCGGACTACTTTACTACGAGCAGTACTTC. It codes for CASSPGLLYYEQYF. This chain links TRBV28 with TRBJ2-7; D perhaps matches TRBD2 (6 bases). The length of the CDR3 is 14 residues. Trimming left V 5 bases short and J 3 bases short, with 14 bases between. Germline lookup yields CDR1 MDHEN and CDR2 SYDVKM.

CDR3 sequence reads: CASHWAGSETQYF. In DNA, the CDR3 is TGTGCCAGCCACTGGGCAGGGTCGGAGACCCAGTACTTC. The rearrangement uses TRBV6-5 and TRBJ2-5, with a tentative D call TRBD1 (5 bases). V was cut by 8 bases and J by 5 bases, with 15 bases left in between. The germline V gene encodes CDR1 MNHEY and CDR2 SVGAGI. CDR3 length: 13 amino acids.

The chain uses TRBV21-1 and TRBJ2-3; whether TRBD2, the table's D call, matches the DNA was not checked. TRBV21-1 represents a pseudogene. This CDR3 comprises 16 residues. CDR3 sequence: CASSKEASGNADTQYF. CDR3 nucleotides: TGTGCCAGCAGCAAAGAGGCTAGCGGGAACGCAGATACGCAGTATTTT.

The genes are TRBV30 and TRBJ2-3, with 8 bases that match TRBD1. J gave up 4 bases and V 3 bases, and 6 bases lay outside the gene matches. CDR1 and CDR2 (germline): GTSNPN, SVGIG (reference sequence). The CDR3 is made up of 14 amino acids. The CDR3 DNA is TGTGCCTGGAGGGTGACAGGGGCTGCAGATACGCAGTATTTT. The encoded protein is CAWRVTGAADTQYF. The full variable domain, in which reference TRBV30 and TRBJ2-3 provide the parts outside the CDR3, is SQTIHQWPATLVQPVGSPLSLECTVEGTSNPNLYWYRQAAGRGLQLLFYSVGIGQISSEVPQNLSASRPQDRQFILSSKKLLLSDSGFYLCAWRVTGAADTQYFGPGTRLTVL.

The chain uses TRBV4-2 and TRBJ2-7; 10 bases match TRBD2. CDR3 length: 14 amino acids. CDR1 is LGHNA, CDR2 YNFKEQ, per germline. J gave up 3 bases and V 8 bases, and 7 bases lay outside the gene matches. The CDR3 loop reads CASGRTSGYYEQYF. In DNA, the CDR3 is TGTGCCAGCGGGCGGACTAGCGGTTACTACGAGCAGTACTTC.

The chain is built from TRBV28 and TRBJ2-4; 8 bases map to TRBD1. Germline V gene data show CDR1 as MDHEN and CDR2 as SYDVKM. The CDR3 length is 18 residues. The junction had 13 bases not matched to a gene; V was cut back by 6 bases and J by 0 bases. CDR3 DNA sequence: TGTGCCAGCAGCCACTCCCGAGGACAGGGACTAGCCAAAAACATTCAGTACTTC. Its protein is CASSHSRGQGLAKNIQYF.

This chain connects TRBV7-2 to TRBJ2-5; 8 positions agree with TRBD2. The length of the CDR3 is 15 residues. The ends lost 5 bases at V and 2 bases at J; junction bases unmatched: 7. CDR1 is SGHTA, CDR2 FQGNSA, per germline. CDR3 in DNA: TGTGCCAGCAGCCGGGGGGGGAGGCGGCAAGAGACCCAGTACTTC. This encodes CASSRGGRRQETQYF. Looking up the rest from reference TRBV7-2 and TRBJ2-5 gives the full variable domain: GAGVSQSPSNKVTEKGKDVELRCDPISGHTALYWYRQSLGQGLEFLIYFQGNSAPDKSGLPSDRFSAERTGGSVSTLTIQRTQQEDSAVYLCASSRGGRRQETQYFGPGTRLLVL.

This chain links TRBV7-2 with TRBJ2-7, with D possibly TRBD2 on 5 matching bases. Trimming took 1 base from V and 9 from J, leaving 10 bases between them. Germline CDR1 reads SGHTA; CDR2 reads FQGNSA. The CDR3 covers 12 residues. As DNA, the CDR3 is TGTGCCAGCAGCTTAGACTCTAGCCCGCAGTACTTC. Translation: CASSLDSSPQYF.

This chain links TRBV6-6 with TRBJ2-3, with TRBD2 identical over 12 bases. The CDR3 runs to 15 residues. Germline V gene data show CDR1 as MNHNY and CDR2 as SVGAGI (reference sequence). Trimming took 7 bases from V and 7 from J; bases not matched to a gene: 9. The CDR3, as DNA: TGTGCCAGCAATTCCGGGACTAGCGGGTCAAATACGCAGTATTTT. It codes for CASNSGTSGSNTQYF.

The chain employs TRBV18 and TRBJ2-7; the match to TRBD1 covers 8 bases. Trimming took 3 bases from V and 7 from J; bases not matched to a gene: 14. Germline CDR1 KGHSH, CDR2 LQKENI. The CDR3 contains 16 residues. The CDR3 DNA sequence: TGTGCCAGCTCACCGGCCCAGGGGGCGCGATCGCTTGAGCAGTACTTC. This encodes CASSPAQGARSLEQYF. The variable domain in full, completed from reference TRBV18 and TRBJ2-7, reads NAGVMQNPRHLVRRRGQEARLRCSPMKGHSHVYWYRQLPEEGLKFMVYLQKENIIDESGMPKERFSAEFPKEGPSILRIQQVVRGDSAAYFCASSPAQGARSLEQYFGPGTRLTVT.

This clone has just a few counts. V gene TRBV18 combines with J gene TRBJ1-1; unclear D gene. The CDR3 is 15 amino acids. Trimming stripped 6 bases from V and 1 base from J, with 15 bases between. Germline V gives CDR1 KGHSH, CDR2 LQKENI. The CDR3 coding sequence is TGTGCCAGCTCCGAGCAGGCCACTCAGAACACTGAAGCTTTCTTT. This gives the protein CASSEQATQNTEAFF.

On this clone itself: The germline gene is not matched at one end of the junction; a read error may be the cause. The chain is built from TRBV7-9 and TRBJ1-5; D remains unclear. The CDR3 loop spans 13 amino acids. Germline CDR1 and CDR2: SEHNR and FQNEAQ (reference sequence). CDR3 coding DNA: TGTGCCAGCAGCCTAGCCGTAAATCAGCCCCAGCATTTT. It yields the protein CASSLAVNQPQHF.

The chain recombines TRBV28 with TRBJ1-1; 8 bases fit TRBD1. J gave up 0 bases and V 8 bases, and 5 bases lay outside the gene matches. The CDR3 consists of 14 residues. Germline V gives CDR1 MDHEN, CDR2 SYDVKM. The CDR3 here is CASHPGGLNTEAFF. CDR3 DNA: TGTGCCAGCCATCCAGGGGGCTTGAACACTGAAGCTTTCTTT.

The chain combines TRBV6-5 with TRBJ1-5; 9 nucleotides line up with TRBD1. V lost 8 bases and J lost 4; bases outside the gene matches: 9. This CDR3 is built from 15 residues. Germline lookup yields CDR1 MNHEY and CDR2 SVGAGI. The CDR3 region has the DNA TGTGCCAGCCATCTGGACAGGGGCCTAAATCAGCCCCAGCATTTT. It encodes CASHLDRGLNQPQHF.

This clone was picked up one time. This chain links TRBV28 with TRBJ1-5, with TRBD1 identical over 9 bases. The germline gives CDR1 MDHEN, CDR2 SYDVKM. The CDR3 covers 16 residues. The V and J ends lost 2 bases and 7 bases, in that order; junction bases with no gene match: 9. CDR3 loop: CASSLRRQGVRQPQHF. The CDR3 DNA sequence: TGTGCCAGCAGTTTAAGACGACAGGGGGTTAGGCAGCCCCAGCATTTT.

This sequence joins TRBV28 and TRBJ2-5; D may be TRBD2 (5 bases). This CDR3 spans 12 amino acids. Germline V gene data show CDR1 as MDHEN and CDR2 as SYDVKM. V dropped 5 bases and J dropped 2 bases, with 6 bases sitting between them. CDR3 sequence (DNA): TGTGCCAGCAGTGGAGGTCAAGAGACCCAGTACTTC. Translated, it gives CASSGGQETQYF.

As concerns this clone: Other DNA sequences in the sample encode the same CDR3. The chain joins TRBV5-1 to TRBJ1-2; TRBD1 is a possible D gene (5 bases). CDR1 and CDR2 from the germline V gene are SGHRS and YFSETQ. The V end was cut by 0 bases, the J end by 0 bases, with 9 bases between. The CDR3 has 15 residues. The CDR3 DNA follows: TGCGCCAGCAGCTTGGGACAGACCTCTAACTATGGCTACACCTTC. It translates to CASSLGQTSNYGYTF.